This entry lists 5 T cell receptor beta chains sequenced from one sample in a study of blood T cell repertoires in COVID-19. The table came from immunoSEQ multiplex PCR; TCRdb's copy has only in-frame clones and leaves some out. The top ten clones hold roughly 5.9% of a sample with about 200,000 clones, around 88% of them seen once. Sequencing was carried out using PBMCs or T cells enriched from blood (not recorded which). Receptors originate from a man aged 40-50 years with acute COVID-19.

This clone appeared once. The J gene is TRBJ2-3, the V gene TRBV7-3; D gene unclear. The germline gives CDR1 SGHTA, CDR2 FQGTGA. The germline V and J ends were trimmed by 2 bases and 5 bases, with 5 bases remaining between them. The CDR3 covers 12 residues. In nucleotides, the CDR3 is TGTGCCAGCAGCTTATTCGGAGATACGCAGTATTTT. It is translated as CASSLFGDTQYF.

V and J are TRBV27 and TRBJ1-5; D possibly corresponds to TRBD1 (6 bases). The CDR3 contains 17 residues. Germline V gene sequence: CDR1 MNHEY, CDR2 SMNVEV (reference sequence). V lost 2 bases to trimming and J lost 0 bases, with 14 bases between them. The CDR3 is CASSLTQGTYSNQPQHF. CDR3 bases: TGTGCCAGCAGTTTAACACAGGGAACGTATAGCAATCAGCCCCAGCATTTT.

The chain is built from TRBV5-1 and TRBJ2-1; 7 bases match TRBD2. The trim removed 0 bases at V and 5 bases at J, leaving 5 bases unmatched. CDR3 length: 15 residues. Germline assignment: CDR1 SGHRS and CDR2 YFSETQ. CDR3 coding DNA: TGCGCCAGCAGCTTGGTGGGACTATCAAACAATGAGCAGTTCTTC. Encoded protein: CASSLVGLSNNEQFF.

This clone is a singleton in its sample. This chain connects TRBV28 to TRBJ1-6; 9 nucleotides line up with TRBD1. Germline V gene sequence: CDR1 MDHEN, CDR2 SYDVKM. This CDR3 contains 16 residues. V dropped 5 bases and J dropped 7; count of bases not matched to a gene: 9. The CDR3 region has the DNA TGTGCCAGCAGTGACAACAGGGGGCCATACAATTCACCCCTCCACTTT. It yields the protein CASSDNRGPYNSPLHF.

The genes are TRBV7-9 and TRBJ1-5; D not resolved. Germline CDR1 reads SEHNR; CDR2 reads FQNEAQ (reference sequence). V lost 2 bases, J lost 7 bases, and 9 bases lay in between. The CDR3 contains 13 residues. As DNA, the CDR3 is TGTGCCAGCAGCTTACCCGGGGAACAGCCCCAGCATTTT. Encoded protein: CASSLPGEQPQHF.